This passage covers 16 T cell receptor beta chains from one sample sequenced in a study of radiation and T cells in renal cell carcinoma. Profiling relied on immunoSEQ multiplex PCR, and the TCRdb table lists in-frame clones only, not all of them. This table holds 140,000 or so clones, roughly 90% found once. The sample's time point: blood 4 weeks post-SBRT, at nephrectomy. The treatment here: 15 Gy SBRT to primary tumor, nephrectomy 4 weeks later. The sample in question was blood, obtained from a patient whose treatment included radiotherapy and nephrectomy. The source is a woman aged 45-65 years with renal cell carcinoma.

This chain uses TRBV7-2 with TRBJ1-4, with a weak D call TRBD1 (5 bases). Germline CDR1 SGHTA, CDR2 FQGNSA. The V gene lost 4 bases and the J gene lost 7 bases, with 16 bases spanning the gap. The CDR3 has 15 amino acids. The CDR3 nucleotides read TGTGCCAGCAGCTCCCTGGGGGTGGAGGGTGAAAAACTGTTTTTT. As protein: CASSSLGVEGEKLFF.

This clone was observed a handful of times. The same CDR3 is also encoded by other DNA sequences in this sample. DNA for the CDR3: TGTGCCAGCTCACCTGACAGGGACACTGAAGCTTTCTTT. Protein product: CASSPDRDTEAFF. The genes are TRBV18 and TRBJ1-1; 7 bases fit TRBD1. This CDR3 spans 13 amino acids. The ends lost 3 bases at V and 3 bases at J; junction bases unmatched: 1. Germline CDR1 KGHSH, CDR2 LQKENI.

This chain links TRBV5-5 with TRBJ2-2, with D maybe TRBD2 (6 bases). Germline CDR1 SGHKS, CDR2 YYEKEE (reference sequence). With 0 bases removed from V and 5 bases from J, the gap between germline ends came to 11 bases. The CDR3 covers 15 residues. CDR3 loop: CASSLAGTVTGELFF. The CDR3 coding sequence is TGTGCCAGCAGCTTGGCCGGGACTGTAACCGGGGAGCTGTTTTTT.

This sequence joins TRBV9 and TRBJ2-5, with 7 bases identical to TRBD1. The CDR3 extends over 15 amino acids. The J segment lost 2 bases and the V segment lost 4 bases, leaving 8 bases of the junction unmatched. The germline gives CDR1 SGDLS, CDR2 YYNGEE. The DNA for the CDR3 is TGTGCCAGCAGCACTACGGGACAGCTACAAGAGACCCAGTACTTC. It yields the protein CASSTTGQLQETQYF.

The chain links TRBV27 to TRBJ1-1, with D perhaps matching TRBD1 (6 bases). There are 15 residues in the CDR3. V lost 6 bases to trimming and J lost 1 base, with 15 bases between them. Germline CDR1 MNHEY, CDR2 SMNVEV (reference sequence). CDR3 coding DNA: TGTGCCAGCAGCCCTCTCGGACAGTCGAACACTGAAGCTTTCTTT. Protein: CASSPLGQSNTEAFF.

This clone came up a few times. This chain links TRBV23-1 with TRBJ1-1; TRBD1 is a possible D gene (5 bases). Being an ORF, TRBV23-1 has a function that is uncertain. The CDR3 is 16 amino acids. Deletions cut 0 bases from V and 6 bases from J, with 17 bases between. The CDR3 DNA is TGCGCCAGCAGTCAATCTCGAGGGGAGTGGGAGGCTGAAGCTTTCTTT. Encoded protein: CASSQSRGEWEAEAFF.

The chain recombines TRBV5-1 with TRBJ1-6; 9 bases agree with TRBD1. The CDR3 extends over 17 amino acids. The V segment lost 7 bases and the J segment 6 bases; nucleotides outside the gene matches: 14. Germline CDR1 and CDR2: SGHRS and YFSETQ. This chain's CDR3 is CASQNSDRGATNSPLHF. Here the CDR3 DNA reads TGCGCCAGCCAAAACTCCGACAGGGGGGCTACTAATTCACCCCTCCACTTT.

CDR3 sequence: CSVSRKDTQYF. The CDR3 DNA reads as TGCAGTGTTTCTCGTAAAGATACGCAGTATTTT. This chain links TRBV20-1 with TRBJ2-3; D call uncertain. The V gene's germline CDR1 is DFQATT and CDR2 SNEGSKA (reference sequence). V was shortened by 7 bases and J by 5 bases, with 10 bases between the two germline ends. This CDR3 comprises 11 residues.

The CDR3 here is CASSYGDRGGTQYF. In nucleotides, the CDR3 is TGTGCCAGCAGTTACGGGGACAGGGGTGGGACCCAGTACTTC. The chain uses TRBV6-6 and TRBJ2-5, with 10 bases fitting TRBD1. The ends lost 2 bases at V and 7 bases at J; junction bases unmatched: 4. Per germline, CDR1 MNHNY and CDR2 SVGAGI (reference sequence). CDR3 length equals 14 residues.

This chain connects TRBV19 to TRBJ1-4; maybe TRBD1 (6 bases). This CDR3 has 14 residues. Trimming removed 5 bases from V and 7 bases from J, with 14 bases in between. The germline V gene has CDR1 LNHDA and CDR2 SQIVND (reference sequence). The CDR3 nucleotides read TGTGCCAGTAGTGTACAGGGTCCGGGTGAAAAACTGTTTTTT. This translates into CASSVQGPGEKLFF.

The chain couples TRBV2 to TRBJ1-5; tentatively, D is TRBD1 (6 bases). CDR1 SNHLY and CDR2 FYNNEI come from the germline V gene. CDR3 length: 16 residues. V was clipped by 3 bases and J by 2 bases, with 14 bases between them. DNA for the CDR3: TGTGCCAGCAGTGATTCCAGGGGCATTCGCAATCAGCCCCAGCATTTT. The encoded protein is CASSDSRGIRNQPQHF.

The J gene is TRBJ1-1, the V gene TRBV2; the D gene is possibly TRBD1 (6 bases). The V gene's germline CDR1 is SNHLY and CDR2 FYNNEI. The CDR3 contains 14 residues. V lost 3 bases to trimming and J lost 0 bases, with 8 bases between them. The DNA for the CDR3 is TGTGCCAGCAGTGATCGGACAGTGAACACTGAAGCTTTCTTT. Protein product: CASSDRTVNTEAFF.

The V call is TRBV6-6, the J call TRBJ2-2, with D tentatively TRBD1 or TRBD2 (5 bases each). This CDR3 region has 13 residues. Trimming shortened V by 6 bases and J by 4 bases, and 9 bases separated the two germline ends. From germline, CDR1 is MNHNY and CDR2 SVGAGI (reference sequence). CDR3 sequence: CASRPRGTGELFF. The CDR3 nucleotides read TGTGCCAGCAGGCCGAGGGGCACCGGGGAGCTGTTTTTT.

The V and J genes are TRBV2 and TRBJ2-3; 8 bases line up with TRBD2. V lost 4 bases, J lost 5 bases, and 5 bases stayed unmatched. The CDR3 contains 14 residues. In germline, CDR1 is SNHLY, CDR2 FYNNEI. The CDR3 nucleotides read TGTGCCAGCAGTGTACGGGGGGGGATAGATACGCAGTATTTT. It yields the protein CASSVRGGIDTQYF.

V gene TRBV11-2 combines with J gene TRBJ2-7; TRBD1 aligns across 11 bases. The length of the CDR3 is 13 residues. V lost 5 bases to trimming and J lost 5 bases; unmatched junction nucleotides: 2. The germline gives CDR1 SGHAT, CDR2 FQNNGV. The CDR3 DNA reads TGTGCCAGCAGCCTGGACAGGGGGCACGAGCAGTACTTC. This encodes CASSLDRGHEQYF.

The gene calls are TRBV9 and TRBJ2-7; D is possibly TRBD2 (6 bases). CDR1 and CDR2 (germline): SGDLS, YYNGEE. Trimming took 0 bases from V and 3 from J, leaving 13 bases between them. There are 15 residues in the CDR3. CDR3 in DNA: TGTGCCAGCAGCGTAGAGGGAGGACCTGGCTACGAGCAGTACTTC. Translated: CASSVEGGPGYEQYF.